Shown below are 17 T cell receptor beta chains from a single sample sequenced in a study of tumor-infiltrating lymphocytes in primary liver carcinoma. cDNA specific to TCR beta was made from approximately 0.55 ug of total RNA, with a constant-region primer employed for priming. Investigators got TCR beta libraries out of three nested multiplex PCR rounds, done with slightly modified ARM-PCR. In the first two PCR rounds, TRBV1-TRBV30 forward primers were paired with a C-beta reverse primer, and each round lasted about 9 cycles. TCRdb itself ran the multiplex PCR reads through MiXCR, one entry per CDR3 protein. The sample has around 190,000 distinct CDR3 sequences; 70% to 90% are singletons. Co-extraction of both nucleic acids (RNA and DNA) used about 18-34 mg of unsorted bulk tissue. Input material: tumor tissue from primary liver carcinoma. The receptors originated from a middle-aged man with primary liver carcinoma and hepatitis B virus infection.

Of note for this clonotype: One end of the junction varies from germline; a read error may be responsible. The chain joins TRBV6-1 to TRBJ2-7; no definite D call. Germline lookup yields CDR1 MNHNS and CDR2 SASEGT. CDR3 length equals 11 residues. CDR3 loop: CANSDGYEQYF. For the CDR3, the DNA is TGTGCAAACAGTGACGGCTACGAGCAGTACTTT.

With respect to this clonotype: One junction end does not reproduce the germline sequence, and a read error may be involved. The chain is built from TRBV5-1 and TRBJ1-3; tentative D call: TRBD1 (5 bases). Germline CDR1 is SGHRS and CDR2 is YFSETQ. The CDR3 sequence is 18 residues long. The chain's CDR3 is CASSLSSPVRGTGYTIYF. CDR3 DNA sequence: TGCGCCAGCAGCTTGTCTTCGCCCGTAAGAGGGACTGGATACACCATATATTTT.

This chain links TRBV6-2 or TRBV6-3 with TRBJ2-1; 8 nucleotides match TRBD2. Trimming cost V 10 bases and J 9 bases; bases outside gene matches: 11. Per the germline V gene, CDR1 is MNHEY and CDR2 is SVGEGT. The CDR3 consists of 13 residues. The CDR3 is CANRISGNGEQFF. CDR3 bases: TGTGCCAACAGGATTAGCGGGAACGGTGAGCAGTTCTTC.

With respect to this clonotype: Germline is not matched at one junction end, which may reflect a read error. This sequence joins TRBV12-3 or TRBV12-4 and TRBJ1-1; maybe TRBD1 (6 bases). This CDR3 spans 14 amino acids. In DNA form, the CDR3 reads TGTGCCAGCAATTCGGCAGACAGGAACACTGAAGCTATATTT. Translating gives CASNSADRNTEAIF.

As to this clonotype: One junction end disagrees with the germline gene, perhaps due to a read error. The chain joins TRBV10-2 to TRBJ1-1; the match to TRBD1 covers 11 bases. Germline V lookup: CDR1 WSHSY, CDR2 SAAADI. The CDR3 has 14 residues. The CDR3 reads CASGQGAVNTESFF. In DNA form, the CDR3 reads TGCGCCAGCGGACAGGGGGCAGTGAACACTGAATCTTTCTTT.

Remarks on this clonotype: A much larger clone sits a single nucleotide away, making a read error possible. The chain employs TRBV28 and TRBJ2-7, with D uncertain. This CDR3 spans 12 amino acids. CDR1 MDHEN and CDR2 SYDVKM come from the germline V gene. The ends were cut back, 5 bases at V and 6 bases at J, with 11 bases in the middle. Here the CDR3 reads CASSPPLLEQYF. DNA for the CDR3: TGTGCCAGCAGTCCCCCATTACTCGAGCAGTACTTC.

In the case of this clonotype: A read error may produce the germline difference seen at one junction end. The chain has TRBV4-2 and TRBJ1-2, with a tentative D call TRBD1 (5 bases). This CDR3 comprises 15 residues. CDR1 and CDR2 (germline): LGHNA, YNFKEQ. As DNA, the CDR3 is TGCGCCAGCACCCAAGATGACAGCCCTAATATTGATTACACCTTC. It is translated as CASTQDDSPNIDYTF.

Points on this clonotype: At one end, the junction sequence differs from germline, possibly due to a read error. V usage is TRBV11-3 and J usage is TRBJ2-4; D is unclear. Germline lookup yields CDR1 SGHNT and CDR2 YENEEA. The CDR3 spans 15 residues. CDR3 sequence: CATSLWVIARNIQYF. In DNA form, the CDR3 reads TGTGCCACCAGCTTGTGGGTGATAGCCAGAAACATTCAGTACTTC.

This clonotype is medium-sized within its sample. The V gene is TRBV12-3 or TRBV12-4, the J gene TRBJ2-3; 12 positions agree with TRBD2. V shed 4 bases and J 2 bases; nucleotides not matched to a gene: 4. This CDR3 contains 16 residues. CDR3 nucleotide sequence: TGTGCCAGCAGTTCGAGGACTAGCGGGGTCACAGATACGCAGTATTTT. It translates to CASSSRTSGVTDTQYF.

Regarding this clonotype: Lacking the conserved final phenylalanine or tryptophan, this CDR3 likely reflects a read error. The chain carries TRBV7-9 and TRBJ2-1; no reliable D call. Germline V gene lookup returns CDR1 SEHNR and CDR2 FQNEAQ (reference sequence). V dropped 4 bases and J dropped 8 bases, with 6 bases sitting between them. This CDR3 spans 11 amino acids. DNA of the CDR3: TGTGCCAGCAGCTCCCGGGATGAGCAGTTCTTA. This codes for CASSSRDEQFL.

Note on this clonotype: One junction end does not reproduce the germline sequence, and a read error may be involved. The CDR3 DNA sequence: TGTGCCAGTAGTGAAGAAACGAGAGGATACAATGAGCAGTTCTTC. Translating gives CASSEETRGYNEQFF. J is TRBJ2-1 and V is TRBV6-1; D gene uncertain. This CDR3 region has 15 residues. Germline CDR1 is MNHNS and CDR2 is SASEGT.

For this clonotype: The junction shows a germline mismatch at one end, possibly a read error. The chain has TRBV6-5 and TRBJ1-2, with D perhaps matching TRBD1 (5 bases). From germline, CDR1 is MNHEY and CDR2 SVGAGI. The CDR3 is made up of 13 amino acids. This chain's CDR3 is CASSQDSASGYNF. The CDR3 nucleotides read TGTGCCAGCAGCCAAGACAGCGCGAGCGGCTACAACTTC.

As for this clonotype: Sequence at one end of the junction differs from germline and may be a read error. The V gene is TRBV5-6, the J gene TRBJ2-7; TRBD2 matches 12 bases. Germline CDR1 SGHDT, CDR2 YYEEEE. The CDR3 runs 14 residues. The CDR3 protein is CVSSRLAGEGEQYF. The CDR3 nucleotides are TGCGTCAGCAGTAGACTAGCGGGAGAGGGAGAGCAGTACTTC.

Remarks on this clonotype: At one end, the junction sequence differs from germline, possibly due to a read error. The rearrangement joins TRBV4-1 to TRBJ2-1; perhaps TRBD2 as D (5 bases). The CDR3 runs 15 residues. Germline V CDR1 and CDR2: MGHRA, YSYEKL. CDR3 protein: CTSSLIPGYGNEQFF. CDR3 nucleotides: TGTACCAGCAGCCTTATCCCGGGGTATGGCAATGAGCAGTTCTTC.

This clonotype appeared many times. The J gene is TRBJ1-3, the V gene TRBV5-4; D not certain. Germline V CDR1 and CDR2: SGHNT, YYREEE (reference sequence). Trimming left V 1 base short and J 0 bases short, with 11 bases between. The CDR3 consists of 16 residues. The CDR3 DNA reads TGTGCCAGCAGCTTGAAAGGCCCCGTCTCTGGAAACACCATATATTTT. Translated, it gives CASSLKGPVSGNTIYF.

With regard to this clonotype: One junction end does not reproduce the germline sequence, and a read error may be involved. The chain employs TRBV6-1 and TRBJ1-1; 12 bases match TRBD1. CDR1 is MNHNS and CDR2 is SASEGT in the germline V gene. CDR3 length: 13 residues. In DNA, the CDR3 is TGTGCCAGCCCAGGGACAGGGGGCACTGAAACTTTCTTT. Translated: CASPGTGGTETFF.

The V call is TRBV6-2 or TRBV6-3, the J call TRBJ2-1; D is perhaps TRBD2 (6 bases). CDR1 MNHEY and CDR2 SVGEGT come from the germline V gene. Trimming left V 6 bases short and J 9 bases short, with 15 bases between. The CDR3 runs 13 residues. CDR3 amino acids: CASRTSGICEQFF. In DNA form, the CDR3 reads TGTGCCAGCAGGACTAGTGGGATCTGTGAGCAGTTCTTC.